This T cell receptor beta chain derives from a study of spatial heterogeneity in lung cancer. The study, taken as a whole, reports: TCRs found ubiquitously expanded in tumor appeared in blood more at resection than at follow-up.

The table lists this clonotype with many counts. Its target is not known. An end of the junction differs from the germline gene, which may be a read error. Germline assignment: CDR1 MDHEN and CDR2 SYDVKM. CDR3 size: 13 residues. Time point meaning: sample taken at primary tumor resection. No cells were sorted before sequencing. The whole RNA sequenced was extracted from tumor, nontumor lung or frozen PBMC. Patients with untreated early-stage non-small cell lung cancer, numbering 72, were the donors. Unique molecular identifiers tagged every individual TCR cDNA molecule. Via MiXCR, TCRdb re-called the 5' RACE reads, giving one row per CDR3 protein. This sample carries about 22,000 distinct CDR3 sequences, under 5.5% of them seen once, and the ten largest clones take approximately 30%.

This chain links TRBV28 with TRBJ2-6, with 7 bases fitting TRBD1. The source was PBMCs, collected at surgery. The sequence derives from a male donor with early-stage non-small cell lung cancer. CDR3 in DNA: TGTGCCAGCAGTCCCCAATCGACAGGGAATTGCATCTTC. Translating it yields CASSPQSTGNCIF.